The 21 T cell receptor beta chains below come from one sample, sequenced in a study of PD-1 blockade in classical Hodgkin lymphoma. There was relapse after autologous stem cell transplantation in every patient, and there was variation in brentuximab vedotin exposure. TCRdb's copy holds only in-frame clones and misses some; the assay was immunoSEQ multiplex PCR. The sample contains about 98,000 clones, more than 90% of which appear only once. The material sequenced was peripheral blood mononuclear cells (PBMCs), taken at baseline. These receptors were collected from a human donor with classical Hodgkin lymphoma.

The chain joins TRBV19 to TRBJ2-7; D is perhaps TRBD2 (7 bases). Germline V gene data show CDR1 as LNHDA and CDR2 as SQIVND (reference sequence). The CDR3 loop spans 15 amino acids. Trimming stripped 3 bases from V and 3 bases from J, with 15 bases between. CDR3 residues: CASSMTGGSSYEQYF. The CDR3 DNA sequence: TGTGCCAGTAGTATGACAGGCGGGAGTAGCTACGAGCAGTACTTC. Based on the CDR3 plus reference TRBV19 and TRBJ2-7, the full variable domain is DGGITQSPKYLFRKEGQNVTLSCEQNLNHDAMYWYRQDPGQGLRLIYYSQIVNDFQKGDIAEGYSVSREKKESFPLTVTSAQKNPTAFYLCASSMTGGSSYEQYFGPGTRLTVT.

The chain is built from TRBV6-1 and TRBJ1-2; 8 bases fit TRBD1. With V trimmed by 9 bases and J by 7 bases, 4 bases remained unmatched. The germline gives CDR1 MNHNS, CDR2 SASEGT. The CDR3 spans 11 residues. The CDR3 sequence: CASKTGGGYTF. The CDR3 DNA sequence: TGTGCCAGTAAAACAGGGGGTGGCTACACCTTC.

The rearrangement links TRBV5-1 to TRBJ2-1; D not certain. Trimming cost V 5 bases and J 0 bases, with 21 bases left between them. Germline CDR1 is SGHRS and CDR2 is YFSETQ. This CDR3 has 18 residues. The CDR3 protein is CASRLRPRGSTSYNEQFF. The CDR3 coding sequence is TGCGCCAGCAGGTTGCGCCCTAGAGGATCAACCTCCTACAATGAGCAGTTCTTC.

V is TRBV5-6 and J is TRBJ2-7; D ambiguous. Between the trimmed V and J ends, which lost 0 bases and 3 bases, there was a span of 10 bases. This CDR3 region has 14 residues. Germline V gene data show CDR1 as SGHDT and CDR2 as YYEEEE. This CDR3 is CASSLGGIYYEQYF. CDR3 sequence (DNA): TGTGCCAGCAGCTTGGGTGGAATCTACTACGAGCAGTACTTC.

The chain recombines TRBV19 with TRBJ1-2; D gene unclear. Trimming removed 8 bases from V and 5 bases from J, with 15 bases in between. The CDR3 covers 13 residues. CDR1 and CDR2 (germline): LNHDA, SQIVND (reference sequence). The CDR3 nucleotides read TGTGCCAGTGGTTTGTCCAACCGGTATGGCTACACCTTC. It yields the protein CASGLSNRYGYTF.

The rearrangement joins TRBV6-5 to TRBJ2-3, with TRBD2 matching over 9 bases. Trimming took 6 bases from V and 4 from J; bases not matched to a gene: 8. The CDR3 runs 15 residues. CDR1 and CDR2 (germline): MNHEY, SVGAGI. CDR3 protein: CASRRLAEFADTQYF. CDR3 sequence (DNA): TGTGCCAGCAGAAGACTAGCGGAGTTCGCAGATACGCAGTATTTT.

The chain has TRBV23-1 and TRBJ2-2; D unresolved. TRBV23-1 is designated an ORF whose function remains uncertain. CDR3 size: 16 residues. Trimming removed 2 bases at V and 2 bases at J, with 12 bases between. The CDR3 reads CASSQRQGGNTGELFF. The CDR3 DNA reads as TGCGCCAGCAGTCAACGTCAAGGCGGCAACACCGGGGAGCTGTTTTTT.

This sequence joins TRBV7-9 and TRBJ1-1; a weak D match, TRBD1 (5 bases). The germline CDR1 and CDR2 sequences are SEHNR and FQNEAQ (reference sequence). Trimming cost V 5 bases and J 8 bases, with 9 bases left between them. The CDR3 sequence is 11 residues long. The CDR3 reads CASSMQGEAFF. CDR3 bases: TGTGCCAGCAGCATGCAGGGAGAAGCTTTCTTT.

V usage is TRBV5-4 and J usage is TRBJ1-1; TRBD1 is a possible D gene (6 bases). Germline CDR1 is SGHNT and CDR2 is YYREEE (reference sequence). The CDR3 spans 14 residues. The ends were cut back, 2 bases at V and 4 bases at J, with 12 bases in the middle. The CDR3 here is CASSLWGASTEAFF. The DNA of the CDR3 is TGTGCCAGCAGCTTATGGGGGGCAAGCACTGAAGCTTTCTTT.

The chain recombines TRBV5-1 with TRBJ1-2; D remains unclear. The length of the CDR3 is 14 residues. V lost 0 bases to trimming and J lost 6 bases, with 12 bases between them. CDR1 and CDR2 (germline): SGHRS, YFSETQ. The CDR3 protein is CASSLAAGSHGYTF. In DNA form, the CDR3 reads TGCGCCAGCAGCTTGGCCGCGGGTTCCCATGGCTACACCTTC. Using reference TRBV5-1 and TRBJ1-2 for the parts outside the CDR3, the full variable domain is KAGVTQTPRYLIKTRGQQVTLSCSPISGHRSVSWYQQTPGQGLQFLFEYFSETQRNKGNFPGRFSGRQFSNSRSEMNVSTLELGDSALYLCASSLAAGSHGYTFGSGTRLTVV.

This clone was seen a few times. This sequence joins TRBV7-2 and TRBJ1-2, with 8 bases identical to TRBD1. V lost 3 bases to trimming and J lost 8 bases; unmatched junction nucleotides: 5. Germline loops: CDR1 SGHTA, CDR2 FQGNSA. There are 13 residues in the CDR3. CDR3 sequence: CASSFGQGRGYTF. As DNA, the CDR3 is TGTGCCAGCAGCTTCGGACAGGGACGGGGCTACACCTTC.

Written as DNA, the CDR3 is TGTGCCAGCAGCTTAATAGCGGGAGCCGCCAATGAGCAGTTCTTC. Amino acids: CASSLIAGAANEQFF. The chain uses TRBV11-2 and TRBJ2-1, with 9 bases identical to TRBD2. V lost 2 bases to trimming and J lost 6 bases; unmatched junction nucleotides: 5. This CDR3 has 15 residues. In germline, CDR1 is SGHAT, CDR2 FQNNGV.

The chain uses TRBV28 and TRBJ2-1; D is undetermined. The germline V gene encodes CDR1 MDHEN and CDR2 SYDVKM. V was trimmed by 6 bases and J by 2 bases, leaving 11 bases between them. This CDR3 comprises 14 residues. CDR3: CASRGGVTYNEQFF. CDR3 bases: TGTGCCAGCAGGGGTGGCGTCACCTACAATGAGCAGTTCTTC.

This rearrangement joins TRBV28 to TRBJ1-4; D is perhaps TRBD1 (5 bases). Deletions cut 4 bases from V and 8 bases from J, with 17 bases between. Per the germline V gene, CDR1 is MDHEN and CDR2 is SYDVKM. CDR3 length: 15 residues. The CDR3 loop is CASSSTGTGKEKLFF. CDR3 DNA sequence: TGTGCCAGCAGTTCGACGGGGACCGGGAAGGAAAAACTGTTTTTT.

The chain couples TRBV28 to TRBJ2-6; a possible D gene is TRBD1 (5 bases). Germline values: CDR1 MDHEN, CDR2 SYDVKM. This CDR3 contains 17 residues. Trimming removed 3 bases from V and 2 bases from J, with 14 bases in between. The CDR3 loop reads CASSFWQGGAGANVLTF. In nucleotides, the CDR3 is TGTGCCAGCAGTTTTTGGCAGGGTGGTGCTGGGGCCAACGTCCTGACTTTC.

The V call is TRBV4-1, the J call TRBJ1-2, with 7 bases aligning to TRBD1. The CDR3 extends over 15 amino acids. The germline CDR1 and CDR2 sequences are MGHRA and YSYEKL. V shed 4 bases, J shed 5 bases, and the junction held 10 bases outside the gene matches. The CDR3 sequence is CASSRTGTDFYGYTF. The CDR3 DNA sequence: TGCGCCAGCAGCCGAACCGGGACAGACTTTTATGGCTACACCTTC.

The CDR3 reads CASSHRDTEAFF. CDR3 coding DNA: TGTGCCAGCAGTCACAGGGACACTGAAGCTTTCTTT. The chain recombines TRBV6-6 with TRBJ1-1; D is perhaps TRBD1 (6 bases). Germline loops: CDR1 MNHNY, CDR2 SVGAGI (reference sequence). V was pared by 5 bases and J by 3 bases, with 7 bases between. The CDR3 has 12 residues.

This sequence joins TRBV6-5 and TRBJ2-7, with a weak D call TRBD2 (5 bases). Germline V gives CDR1 MNHEY, CDR2 SVGAGI. V was clipped by 5 bases and J by 5 bases, with 16 bases between them. The CDR3 spans 14 residues. The chain's CDR3 is CASSRTLEVHEQYF. The CDR3, as DNA: TGTGCCAGCAGTAGGACGCTGGAGGTCCACGAGCAGTACTTC.

The chain carries TRBV29-1 and TRBJ1-1, with D hard to call. Germline CDR1 SQVTM, CDR2 ANQGSEA. This CDR3 spans 11 amino acids. V dropped 4 bases and J dropped 7 bases, with 10 bases sitting between them. Here the CDR3 reads CSVAVALEAFF. The CDR3 DNA reads TGCAGCGTTGCAGTTGCCCTTGAAGCTTTCTTT.

The chain is built from TRBV29-1 and TRBJ2-2; D is unclear. The CDR3 runs to 15 residues. Germline lookup yields CDR1 SQVTM and CDR2 ANQGSEA. The germline V and J ends were trimmed by 6 bases and 0 bases, with 14 bases remaining between them. CDR3 sequence: CSVLDGIANTGELFF. CDR3 DNA sequence: TGCAGCGTCCTGGACGGAATCGCGAACACCGGGGAGCTGTTTTTT.

The V and J genes are TRBV4-2 and TRBJ2-7; 8 bases align to TRBD2. With V trimmed by 0 bases and J by 2 bases, 6 bases remained unmatched. The germline V gene encodes CDR1 LGHNA and CDR2 YNFKEQ. The CDR3 length is 16 residues. The CDR3 protein is CASSQDGQRETYEQYF. The DNA of the CDR3 is TGTGCCAGCAGCCAAGATGGGCAGCGGGAGACCTACGAGCAGTACTTC.